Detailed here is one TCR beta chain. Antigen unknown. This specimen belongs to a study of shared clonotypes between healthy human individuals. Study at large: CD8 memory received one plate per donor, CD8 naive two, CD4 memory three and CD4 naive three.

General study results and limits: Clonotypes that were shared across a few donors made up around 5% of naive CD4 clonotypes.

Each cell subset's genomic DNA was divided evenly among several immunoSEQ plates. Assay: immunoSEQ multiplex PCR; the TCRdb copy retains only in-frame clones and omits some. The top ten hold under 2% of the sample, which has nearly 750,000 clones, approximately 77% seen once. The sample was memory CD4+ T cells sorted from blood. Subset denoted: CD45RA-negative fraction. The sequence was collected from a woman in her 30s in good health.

The CDR3 reads CASSQGLAGGGEQFF. The CDR3 nucleotides read TGCGCCAGCAGCCAAGGACTAGCGGGAGGTGGTGAGCAGTTCTTC. This chain connects TRBV4-1 to TRBJ2-1; 13 bases are shared with TRBD2. The CDR3 runs 15 residues. Per germline, CDR1 MGHRA and CDR2 YSYEKL. With V trimmed by 1 base and J by 9 bases, 3 bases remained unmatched.